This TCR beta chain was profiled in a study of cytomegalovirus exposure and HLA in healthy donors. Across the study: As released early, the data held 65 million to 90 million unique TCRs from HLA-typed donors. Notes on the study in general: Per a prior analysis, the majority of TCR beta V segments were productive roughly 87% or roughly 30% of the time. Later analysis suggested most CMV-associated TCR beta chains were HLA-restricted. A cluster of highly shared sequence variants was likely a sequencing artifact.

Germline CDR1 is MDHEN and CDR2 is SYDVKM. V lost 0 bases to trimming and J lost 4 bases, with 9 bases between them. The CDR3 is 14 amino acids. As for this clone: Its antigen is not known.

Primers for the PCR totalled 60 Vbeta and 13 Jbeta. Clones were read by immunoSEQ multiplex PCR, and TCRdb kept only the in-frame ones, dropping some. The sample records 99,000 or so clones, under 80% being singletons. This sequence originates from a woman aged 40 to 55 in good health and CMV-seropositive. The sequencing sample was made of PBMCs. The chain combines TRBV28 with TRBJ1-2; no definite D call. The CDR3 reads CASSLWANSYGYTF. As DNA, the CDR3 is TGTGCCAGCAGTTTATGGGCGAACAGCTATGGCTACACCTTC.